Shown below are 11 T cell receptor beta chains from a single sample sequenced in a study of cytomegalovirus exposure and HLA in healthy donors. The PCR used 60 Vbeta and 13 Jbeta primers. Data came from immunoSEQ multiplex PCR; TCRdb stores just in-frame clones and leaves some out. The sample yields under 200,000 clones, approximately 82% seen once. Sequenced material: PBMCs. The receptors were sampled from a male donor in good health and CMV-seronegative.

The chain has TRBV25-1 and TRBJ2-5; 7 nucleotides align to TRBD1. Germline lookup yields CDR1 MGHDK and CDR2 SYGVNS. Unmatched junction bases numbered 6, after V lost 5 bases and J lost 3 bases. CDR3 length: 14 amino acids. CDR3 nucleotide sequence: TGTGCCAGCAGTTACCGGGACAGAAAAGAGACCCAGTACTTC. Its protein is CASSYRDRKETQYF.

About this clone: This sample also contains other DNA sequences that code for the same CDR3. The genes are TRBV19 and TRBJ1-5; tentatively, D is TRBD1 (5 bases). Germline V lookup: CDR1 LNHDA, CDR2 SQIVND (reference sequence). Trimming removed 3 bases at V and 7 bases at J, with 10 bases between. The CDR3 is 13 residues long. CDR3 nucleotides: TGTGCCAGTAGTATTCAGGGTGGGCAGCCCCAGCATTTT. It translates to CASSIQGGQPQHF.

Only one count was recorded for this clone. The chain combines TRBV30 with TRBJ1-2; D is unresolved. Germline V CDR1 and CDR2: GTSNPN, SVGIG (reference sequence). The CDR3 runs to 13 residues. With 3 bases removed from V and 3 bases from J, the gap between germline ends came to 11 bases. The CDR3 spells CAWSPSPDYGYTF. Here the CDR3 DNA reads TGTGCCTGGAGCCCCTCCCCCGACTATGGCTACACCTTC.

The V call is TRBV28, the J call TRBJ2-1, with D possibly matching TRBD1 (6 bases). CDR1 is MDHEN and CDR2 is SYDVKM in the germline V gene. V lost 4 bases, J lost 12 bases, and 13 bases lay in between. CDR3 length equals 12 residues. The chain's CDR3 is CASSSGDPGQFF. The CDR3 DNA reads TGTGCCAGCAGTTCAGGGGACCCCGGGCAGTTCTTC.

The chain employs TRBV5-1 and TRBJ1-2, with D possibly matching TRBD1 (5 bases). In germline, CDR1 is SGHRS, CDR2 YFSETQ. The length of the CDR3 is 15 residues. V shed 4 bases and J shed 0 bases, with 13 bases lying between them. This chain's CDR3 is CASSDQGSANYGYTF. DNA of the CDR3: TGCGCCAGCAGCGATCAGGGTTCGGCTAACTATGGCTACACCTTC.

J is TRBJ1-3 and V is TRBV27, with D possibly matching TRBD1 (5 bases). CDR1 and CDR2 (germline): MNHEY, SMNVEV (reference sequence). CDR3 length equals 16 residues. V was shortened by 0 bases and J by 4 bases, with 13 bases between the two germline ends. CDR3 protein: CASSLSGAQAGNTIYF. The CDR3, as DNA: TGTGCCAGCAGTTTATCAGGGGCCCAAGCCGGAAACACCATATATTTT.

V is TRBV18 and J is TRBJ1-1; TRBD1 aligns across 7 bases. Germline CDR1 reads KGHSH; CDR2 reads LQKENI. The CDR3 has 18 amino acids. V was pared by 1 base and J by 1 base, with 12 bases of the junction left unmatched. The DNA for the CDR3 is TGTGCCAGCTCACCACAGGTATTCCCAGGGGGATCGAACACTGAAGCTTTCTTT. Its translation: CASSPQVFPGGSNTEAFF.

The V and J genes are TRBV6-5 and TRBJ1-5, with 9 nucleotides matching TRBD1. V lost 0 bases and J lost 5; bases outside the gene matches: 2. CDR1 is MNHEY, CDR2 SVGAGI, per germline. The length of the CDR3 is 15 residues. The CDR3 DNA sequence: TGTGCCAGCAGTTACTCGGGACAGGGACATCAGCCCCAGCATTTT. This sequence encodes CASSYSGQGHQPQHF.

The chain employs TRBV7-9 and TRBJ1-6; tentative D call: TRBD1 (6 bases). The germline V gene encodes CDR1 SEHNR and CDR2 FQNEAQ (reference sequence). This CDR3 contains 15 residues. Trimming cost V 5 bases and J 15 bases, with 23 bases left between them. The CDR3 nucleotides read TGTGCCAGCAGCCCCGATAGGCGGGGGGGCCGAGTCCTCCACTTT. As protein: CASSPDRRGGRVLHF.

The V and J genes are TRBV7-9 and TRBJ1-3; D might be TRBD1 (6 bases). The CDR3 contains 13 residues. Germline V CDR1 and CDR2: SEHNR, FQNEAQ (reference sequence). The CDR3 DNA follows: TGTACCGGACGGGGGGCCGTTGGAAACACCATATATTTT. This codes for CTGRGAVGNTIYF.

V usage is TRBV5-1 and J usage is TRBJ1-5; 7 nucleotides align to TRBD1. The CDR3 totals 13 residues. In germline, CDR1 is SGHRS, CDR2 YFSETQ. Unmatched junction bases numbered 3, after V lost 4 bases and J lost 5 bases. The CDR3 DNA reads as TGCGCCAGCAGCCCGCAGGGGGATCAGCCCCAGCATTTT. This translates into CASSPQGDQPQHF.